Below, 2 T cell receptor beta chains from the same sample are listed, as sequenced in a study of beta chain features in type 1 diabetes. cDNA synthesis used the whole RNA isolate, giving expressed TCRB sequences. TCRdb keeps only in-frame clones here, not all; method: immunoSEQ multiplex PCR. The sample yields about 900,000 clones, roughly 15% seen once. Material: naive CD4+ T cells from blood. The receptors here all came from a young woman in good health.

The chain uses TRBV6-6 and TRBJ2-1, with D maybe TRBD1 (7 bases). Trimming took 3 bases from V and 6 from J, leaving 12 bases between them. This CDR3 has 14 amino acids. CDR1 is MNHNY, CDR2 SVGAGI, per germline (reference sequence). CDR3 region: CASSYQGGGNEQFF. The DNA for the CDR3 is TGTGCCAGCAGTTATCAGGGGGGCGGCAATGAGCAGTTCTTC.

This chain links TRBV9 with TRBJ2-4; D may be TRBD1 (6 bases). Looked up from germline, CDR1 is SGDLS and CDR2 is YYNGEE. The length of the CDR3 is 14 residues. Deletions cut 3 bases from V and 3 bases from J, with 10 bases between. Here the CDR3 reads CASSGGGNKNIQYF. DNA for the CDR3: TGTGCCAGCAGCGGAGGGGGAAACAAAAACATTCAGTACTTC.